This TCR beta chain was recorded in a study of sequential checkpoint blockade in melanoma. Background on the study: Maintenance nivolumab came after either treatment sequence. TCRbeta immunosequencing was performed on DNA from roughly 91 pretreatment melanoma tumor samples. Around 21 patients had matched tumor biopsies before treatment and at week 13 after nivolumab or ipilimumab alone.

The treatment was: randomized to nivolumab then ipilimumab (arm A) or the reverse (arm B). None of the patients previously received DNA-damaging chemotherapy. This clone occurred a few times. V lost 10 bases and J lost 6; bases outside the gene matches: 17. CDR1 is MNHGY, CDR2 SAAAGT, per germline. The CDR3 is 16 residues long. Sequencing used immunoSEQ multiplex PCR; TCRdb keeps in-frame clones, though not all of them. The sample yields around 5,000 clones, around 28% seen once. The sample in question was tumor tissue (inferred from file names), obtained from a patient given nivolumab and ipilimumab in sequence. The chain is built from TRBV6-8 and TRBJ2-1; 8 bases fit TRBD2. The sequence was obtained from a human donor with melanoma. This CDR3 reads CAITPGRGAGTNEQFF. The CDR3, as DNA: TGTGCCATCACCCCGGGGCGGGGGGCCGGGACCAATGAGCAGTTCTTC.